Below are 17 T cell receptor beta chains sequenced from a single sample in a study of blood T cell repertoires in COVID-19. The table came from immunoSEQ multiplex PCR; TCRdb's copy has only in-frame clones and leaves some out. This sample has about 33,000 clones, with around nine tenths found just once. The material sequenced was peripheral blood. These receptors all come from a human donor in a cohort sampled during active COVID-19.

This rearrangement joins TRBV15 to TRBJ1-5, with D tentatively TRBD1 (6 bases). Germline-derived CDR1 and CDR2 are LNHNV and YYDKDF (reference sequence). The CDR3 spans 15 residues. V was clipped by 3 bases and J by 9 bases, with 18 bases between them. The CDR3 here is CATSSIRGQPVPQHF. The CDR3 DNA is TGTGCCACCAGCAGTATCAGGGGCCAACCGGTGCCCCAGCATTTT. The whole variable domain, filled in from reference TRBV15 and TRBJ1-5, reads DAMVIQNPRYQVTQFGKPVTLSCSQTLNHNVMYWYQQKSSQAPKLLFHYYDKDFNNEADTPDNFQSRRPNTSFCFLDIRSPGLGDTAMYLCATSSIRGQPVPQHFGDGTRLSIL.

The chain recombines TRBV24-1 with TRBJ2-5; D possibly corresponds to TRBD2 (6 bases). Germline loops: CDR1 KGHDR, CDR2 SFDVKD. V lost 12 bases and J 4 bases, leaving 23 bases between the germline ends. The CDR3 extends over 15 amino acids. CDR3 sequence: CAARGDGAGSETQYF. CDR3 coding DNA: TGTGCCGCCCGGGGAGATGGAGCGGGTTCAGAGACCCAGTACTTC.

This clone was observed once. The chain recombines TRBV7-6 with TRBJ2-5, with D uncertain. The germline CDR1 and CDR2 sequences are SGHVS and FNYEAQ. V was cut by 2 bases and J by 1 base, with 8 bases left in between. This CDR3 contains 14 residues. The CDR3 loop reads CASSLFGFQETQYF. The DNA for the CDR3 is TGTGCCAGCAGCTTATTCGGGTTCCAAGAGACCCAGTACTTC.

This clone appeared a single time. This chain connects TRBV4-1 to TRBJ1-5; D is perhaps TRBD1 (5 bases). V shed 5 bases and J shed 3 bases, with 23 bases lying between them. Germline V gene sequence: CDR1 MGHRA, CDR2 YSYEKL. This CDR3 is built from 18 residues. The CDR3 coding sequence is TGCGCCAGCAGCGAATCCACCATACAGGACGCCGCCAATCAGCCCCAGCATTTT. As protein: CASSESTIQDAANQPQHF.

This chain connects TRBV6-6 to TRBJ1-6; 7 nucleotides agree with TRBD1. J was trimmed by 7 bases and V by 0 bases; bases with no gene match: 6. The CDR3 consists of 16 residues. Germline CDR1 and CDR2: MNHNY and SVGAGI (reference sequence). The CDR3, as DNA: TGTGCCAGCAGTTACTCGGTCACAGGGGTAAATTCACCCCTCCACTTT. Encoded protein: CASSYSVTGVNSPLHF.

CDR3 protein: CASSPDRDRGYEQYF. As DNA, the CDR3 is TGTGCCAGCAGCCCCGACCGGGACAGGGGATACGAGCAGTACTTC. V and J are TRBV11-2 and TRBJ2-7; TRBD1 aligns across 10 bases. The CDR3 is 15 residues long. Germline CDR1 is SGHAT and CDR2 is FQNNGV. With 5 bases clipped from V and 4 bases from J, the junction kept 8 bases outside the gene matches. Looking up the rest from reference TRBV11-2 and TRBJ2-7 gives the full variable domain: EAGVAQSPRYKIIEKRQSVAFWCNPISGHATLYWYQQILGQGPKLLIQFQNNGVVDDSQLPKDRFSAERLKGVDSTLKIQPAKLEDSAVYLCASSPDRDRGYEQYFGPGTRLTVT.

The V gene is TRBV15, the J gene TRBJ2-5; 11 nucleotides agree with TRBD1. Trimming cost V 8 bases and J 5 bases; bases outside gene matches: 16. The CDR3 spans 17 residues. Germline CDR1 LNHNV, CDR2 YYDKDF (reference sequence). The CDR3 protein is CATRAGDRGGLSETQYF. In nucleotides, the CDR3 is TGTGCCACCCGGGCCGGGGACAGGGGGGGACTGTCGGAGACCCAGTACTTC.

The V and J genes are TRBV15 and TRBJ2-4, with 11 bases aligning to TRBD2. V was pared by 1 base and J by 0 bases, with 17 bases of the junction left unmatched. The CDR3 is made up of 22 amino acids. Per the germline V gene, CDR1 is LNHNV and CDR2 is YYDKDF (reference sequence). The CDR3 nucleotides are TGTGCCACCAGCAGAGTTTGGCTAGCGGGGGGCGGGATTGGTCGAGCCAAAAACATTCAGTACTTC. Protein: CATSRVWLAGGGIGRAKNIQYF. The entire variable domain, with the rest obtained from reference TRBV15 and TRBJ2-4, is as follows: DAMVIQNPRYQVTQFGKPVTLSCSQTLNHNVMYWYQQKSSQAPKLLFHYYDKDFNNEADTPDNFQSRRPNTSFCFLDIRSPGLGDTAMYLCATSRVWLAGGGIGRAKNIQYFGAGTRLSVL.

The chain uses TRBV15 and TRBJ2-2; 7 bases map to TRBD1. The CDR3 loop spans 16 amino acids. J was trimmed by 3 bases and V by 5 bases; bases with no gene match: 9. The V gene's germline CDR1 is LNHNV and CDR2 YYDKDF (reference sequence). CDR3 DNA: TGTGCCACCAGCGTCCTAGACAGGGCGTACACCGGGGAGCTGTTTTTT. Amino acids: CATSVLDRAYTGELFF.

This chain links TRBV27 with TRBJ2-1; 9 bases fit TRBD2. Losses at the gene ends were 4 bases for V and 12 bases for J; bases not matched to a gene: 16. The germline V gene has CDR1 MNHEY and CDR2 SMNVEV (reference sequence). This CDR3 contains 16 residues. DNA of the CDR3: TGTGCCAGCAGTTCCGTTTCGGCGGGAGGGCCTCAAGGGCAGTTCTTC. It specifies CASSSVSAGGPQGQFF.

This sequence joins TRBV7-9 and TRBJ1-5; D might be TRBD1 (6 bases). Trimming shortened V by 1 base and J by 2 bases, and 6 bases separated the two germline ends. The CDR3 has 14 amino acids. Germline CDR1 SEHNR, CDR2 FQNEAQ (reference sequence). CDR3 nucleotide sequence: TGTGCCAGCAGCTTAGGACAGGGCAATCAGCCCCAGCATTTT. As protein: CASSLGQGNQPQHF.

Of note for this clone: At one end the junction does not follow the germline gene, possibly because of a read error. The V and J genes are TRBV5-1 and TRBJ2-6, with 9 bases that match TRBD1. This CDR3 is built from 17 residues. Germline CDR1 reads SGHRS; CDR2 reads YFSETQ. The CDR3 DNA reads TGCGCCAGCAGGTTGGCCAGGACAGGGGCTGGGGCCAACGTCCTGACTTTC. Translation: CASRLARTGAGANVLTF.

The V and J genes are TRBV7-6 and TRBJ1-1; D might be TRBD1 (6 bases). V lost 4 bases and J 2 bases, leaving 17 bases between the germline ends. This CDR3 is 16 amino acids long. Germline V gene data show CDR1 as SGHVS and CDR2 as FNYEAQ. CDR3 sequence (DNA): TGTGCCAGCAGCTCTACAGGGATAGGGGCCAACACTGAAGCTTTCTTT. This translates into CASSSTGIGANTEAFF.

V is TRBV6-5 and J is TRBJ1-6; D may be TRBD1 (5 bases). The V end lost 5 bases, the J end lost 8 bases, and 16 bases lay between the germline ends. This CDR3 contains 15 residues. Germline-derived CDR1 and CDR2 are MNHEY and SVGAGI. The CDR3 DNA is TGTGCCAGCAGTCCGTGGCAGGGTATTGATTCACCCCTCCACTTT. The encoded protein is CASSPWQGIDSPLHF.

This sequence joins TRBV2 and TRBJ1-4; D is uncertain. The germline CDR1 and CDR2 sequences are SNHLY and FYNNEI. The V gene lost 5 bases and the J gene lost 0 bases, with 16 bases spanning the gap. The CDR3 is 17 residues long. CDR3 sequence (DNA): TGTGCCAGCAGTCCGGGGTTCCAACTGGCAACTAATGAAAAACTGTTTTTT. This gives the protein CASSPGFQLATNEKLFF.

The chain joins TRBV19 to TRBJ2-2; D is unresolved. The length of the CDR3 is 14 residues. The germline V and J ends were trimmed by 2 bases and 1 base, with 5 bases remaining between them. Germline V gene data show CDR1 as LNHDA and CDR2 as SQIVND (reference sequence). The CDR3 bases are TGTGCCAGTAGTATACACGGGAACACCGGGGAGCTGTTTTTT. Protein product: CASSIHGNTGELFF. Complete variable domain (other parts from reference TRBV19 and TRBJ2-2): DGGITQSPKYLFRKEGQNVTLSCEQNLNHDAMYWYRQDPGQGLRLIYYSQIVNDFQKGDIAEGYSVSREKKESFPLTVTSAQKNPTAFYLCASSIHGNTGELFFGEGSRLTVL.

The rearrangement links TRBV24-1 to TRBJ2-2, with D perhaps TRBD1 (7 bases). The CDR3 has 18 amino acids. The germline CDR1 and CDR2 sequences are KGHDR and SFDVKD. Trimming stripped 4 bases from V and 5 bases from J, with 22 bases between. CDR3 coding DNA: TGTGCCACCAGTGAATCGACAGGGAGAGTCGCGGGAACCGGGGAGCTGTTTTTT. Protein sequence: CATSESTGRVAGTGELFF.